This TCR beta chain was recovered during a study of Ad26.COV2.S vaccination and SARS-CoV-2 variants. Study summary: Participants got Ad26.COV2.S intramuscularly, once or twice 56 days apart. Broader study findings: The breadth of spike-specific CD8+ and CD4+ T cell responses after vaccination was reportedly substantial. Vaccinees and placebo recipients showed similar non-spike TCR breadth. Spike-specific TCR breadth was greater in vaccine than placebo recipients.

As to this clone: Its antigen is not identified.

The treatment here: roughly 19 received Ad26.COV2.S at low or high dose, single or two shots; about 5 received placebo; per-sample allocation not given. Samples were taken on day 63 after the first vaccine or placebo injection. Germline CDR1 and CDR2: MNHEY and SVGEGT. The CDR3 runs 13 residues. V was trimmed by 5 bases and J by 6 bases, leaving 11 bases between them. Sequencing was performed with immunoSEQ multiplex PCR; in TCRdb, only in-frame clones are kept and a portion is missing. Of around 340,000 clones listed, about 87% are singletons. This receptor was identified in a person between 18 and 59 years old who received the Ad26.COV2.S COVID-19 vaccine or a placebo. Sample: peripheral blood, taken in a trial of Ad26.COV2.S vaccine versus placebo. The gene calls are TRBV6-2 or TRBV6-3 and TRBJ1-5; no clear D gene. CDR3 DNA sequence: TGTGCCAGCAGTATAGGGAGGCGTCAGCCCCAGCATTTT. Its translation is CASSIGRRQPQHF.